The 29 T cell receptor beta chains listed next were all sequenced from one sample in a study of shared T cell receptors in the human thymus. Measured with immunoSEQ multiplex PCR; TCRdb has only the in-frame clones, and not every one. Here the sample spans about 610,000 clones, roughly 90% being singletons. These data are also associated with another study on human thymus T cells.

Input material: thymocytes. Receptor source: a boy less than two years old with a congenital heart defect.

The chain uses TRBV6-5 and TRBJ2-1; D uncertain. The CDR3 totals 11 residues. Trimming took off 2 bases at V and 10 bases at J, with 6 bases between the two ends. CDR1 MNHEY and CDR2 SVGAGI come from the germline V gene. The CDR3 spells CASSYAEEQFF. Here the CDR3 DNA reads TGTGCCAGCAGTTACGCGGAGGAGCAGTTCTTC.

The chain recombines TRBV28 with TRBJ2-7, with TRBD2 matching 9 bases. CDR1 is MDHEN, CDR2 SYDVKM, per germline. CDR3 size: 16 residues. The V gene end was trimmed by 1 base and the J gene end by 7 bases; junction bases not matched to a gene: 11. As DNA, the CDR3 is TGTGCCAGCAGTTTATCCATTAGCGGGAGTGTGGGTGAGCAGTACTTC. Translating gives CASSLSISGSVGEQYF.

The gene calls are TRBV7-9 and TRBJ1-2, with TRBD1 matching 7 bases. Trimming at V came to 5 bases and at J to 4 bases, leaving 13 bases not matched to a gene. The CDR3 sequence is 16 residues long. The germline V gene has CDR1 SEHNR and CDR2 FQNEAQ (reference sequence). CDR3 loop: CASSDVPGAGGYGYTF. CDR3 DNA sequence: TGTGCCAGCAGCGATGTCCCCGGGGCAGGGGGCTATGGCTACACCTTC.

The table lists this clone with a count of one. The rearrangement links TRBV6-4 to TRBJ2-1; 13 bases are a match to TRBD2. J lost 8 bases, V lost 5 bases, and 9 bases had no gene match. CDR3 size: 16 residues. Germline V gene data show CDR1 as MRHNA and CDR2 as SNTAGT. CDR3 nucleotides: TGTGCCAGCAGTCCTGAGGGACTAGCGGGATTGGATGAGCAGTTCTTC. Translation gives CASSPEGLAGLDEQFF.

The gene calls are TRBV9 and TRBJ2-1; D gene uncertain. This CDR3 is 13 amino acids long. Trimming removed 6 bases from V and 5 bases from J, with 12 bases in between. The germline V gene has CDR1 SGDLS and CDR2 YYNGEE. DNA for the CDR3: TGTGCCAGCAACCGACTGACGCACAATGAGCAGTTCTTC. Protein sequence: CASNRLTHNEQFF.

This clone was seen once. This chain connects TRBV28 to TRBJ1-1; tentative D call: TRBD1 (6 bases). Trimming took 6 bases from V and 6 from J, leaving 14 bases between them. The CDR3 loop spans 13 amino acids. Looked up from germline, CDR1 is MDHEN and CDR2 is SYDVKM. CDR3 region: CASSGQGSAEAFF. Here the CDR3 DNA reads TGTGCCAGCAGCGGGCAGGGGAGTGCTGAAGCTTTCTTT.

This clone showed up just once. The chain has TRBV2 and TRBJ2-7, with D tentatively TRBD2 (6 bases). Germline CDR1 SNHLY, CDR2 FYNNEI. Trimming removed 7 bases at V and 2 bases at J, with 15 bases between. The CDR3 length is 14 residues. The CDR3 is CASKEDGGTYEQYF. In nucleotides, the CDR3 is TGTGCCAGCAAGGAGGACGGAGGGACCTACGAGCAGTACTTC.

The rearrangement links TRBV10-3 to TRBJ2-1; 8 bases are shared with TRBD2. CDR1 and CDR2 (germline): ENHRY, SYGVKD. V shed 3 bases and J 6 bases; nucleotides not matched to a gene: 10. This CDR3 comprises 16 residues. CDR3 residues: CAISDRSGRGCNEQFF. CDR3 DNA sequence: TGTGCCATCAGTGACAGAAGCGGGAGAGGTTGCAATGAGCAGTTCTTC.

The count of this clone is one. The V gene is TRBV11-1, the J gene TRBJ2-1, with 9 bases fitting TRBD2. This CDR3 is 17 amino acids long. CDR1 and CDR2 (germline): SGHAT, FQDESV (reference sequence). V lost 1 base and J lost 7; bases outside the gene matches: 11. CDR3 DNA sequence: TGTGCCAGCAGCTTAGGAGATTGTCTAGCGGGAAAGAATGAGCAGTTCTTC. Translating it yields CASSLGDCLAGKNEQFF.

DNA for the CDR3: TGCGCCAGCAGCCAAGGACCGGGACAGGGGACTTTGCGACAAGAGACCCAGTACTTC. Translated: CASSQGPGQGTLRQETQYF. The chain links TRBV4-3 to TRBJ2-5; TRBD1 agrees at 10 bases. Germline V gene lookup returns CDR1 LGHNA and CDR2 YSLEER. V dropped 1 base and J dropped 2; count of bases not matched to a gene: 13. CDR3 size: 19 residues.

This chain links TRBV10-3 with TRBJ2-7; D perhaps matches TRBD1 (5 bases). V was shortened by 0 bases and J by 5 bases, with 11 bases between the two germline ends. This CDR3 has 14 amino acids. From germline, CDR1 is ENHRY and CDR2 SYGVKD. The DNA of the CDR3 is TGTGCCATCAGTGAGTCCCCCAGGGTCGACGAGCAGTACTTC. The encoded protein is CAISESPRVDEQYF.

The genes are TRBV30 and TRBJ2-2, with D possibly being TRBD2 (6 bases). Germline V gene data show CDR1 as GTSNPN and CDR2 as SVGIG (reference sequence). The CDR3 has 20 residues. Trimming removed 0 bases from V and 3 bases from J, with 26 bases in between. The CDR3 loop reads CAWSVDKWLGARLDTGELFF. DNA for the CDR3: TGTGCCTGGAGTGTAGATAAATGGTTGGGCGCAAGACTAGACACCGGGGAGCTGTTTTTT.

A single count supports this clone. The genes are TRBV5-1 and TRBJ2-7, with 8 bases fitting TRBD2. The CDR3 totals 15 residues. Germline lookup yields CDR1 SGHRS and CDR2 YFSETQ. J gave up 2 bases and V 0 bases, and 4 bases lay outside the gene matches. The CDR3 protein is CASSLGLAGTYEQYF. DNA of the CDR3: TGCGCCAGCAGCTTGGGTCTAGCGGGCACCTACGAGCAGTACTTC. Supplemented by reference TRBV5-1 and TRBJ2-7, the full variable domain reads KAGVTQTPRYLIKTRGQQVTLSCSPISGHRSVSWYQQTPGQGLQFLFEYFSETQRNKGNFPGRFSGRQFSNSRSEMNVSTLELGDSALYLCASSLGLAGTYEQYFGPGTRLTVT.

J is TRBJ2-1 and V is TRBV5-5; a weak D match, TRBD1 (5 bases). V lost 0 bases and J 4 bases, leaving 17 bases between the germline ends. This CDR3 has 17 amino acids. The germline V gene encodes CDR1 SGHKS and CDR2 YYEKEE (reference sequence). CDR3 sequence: CASSLVWRQPTYNEQFF. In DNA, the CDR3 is TGTGCCAGCAGCTTGGTGTGGAGACAGCCAACATACAATGAGCAGTTCTTC.

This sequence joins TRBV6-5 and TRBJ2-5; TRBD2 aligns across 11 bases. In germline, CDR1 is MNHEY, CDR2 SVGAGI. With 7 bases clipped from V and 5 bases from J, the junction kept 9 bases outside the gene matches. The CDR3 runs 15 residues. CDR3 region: CASTFSGRAEETQYF. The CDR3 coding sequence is TGTGCCAGCACCTTTAGCGGGAGGGCCGAGGAGACCCAGTACTTC.

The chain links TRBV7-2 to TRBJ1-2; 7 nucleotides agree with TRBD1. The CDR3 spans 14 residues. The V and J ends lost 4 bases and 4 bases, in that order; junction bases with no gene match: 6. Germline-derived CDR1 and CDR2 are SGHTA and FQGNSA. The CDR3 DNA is TGTGCCAGCAGCTCTAGACAGGGATCCTATGGCTACACCTTC. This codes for CASSSRQGSYGYTF.

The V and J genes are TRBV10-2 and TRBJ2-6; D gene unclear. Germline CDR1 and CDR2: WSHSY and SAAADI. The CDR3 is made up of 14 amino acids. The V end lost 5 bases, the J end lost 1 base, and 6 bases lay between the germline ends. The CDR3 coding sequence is TGCGCCAGCAGTCAGGATTCTGGGGCCAACGTCCTGACTTTC. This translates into CASSQDSGANVLTF.

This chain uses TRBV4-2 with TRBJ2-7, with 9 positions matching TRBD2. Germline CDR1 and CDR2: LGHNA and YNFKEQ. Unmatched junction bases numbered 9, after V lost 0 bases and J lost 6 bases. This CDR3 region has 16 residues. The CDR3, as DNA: TGTGCCAGCAGCCAAGAGTCGTGGCGGGAGGGAGCCGAGCAGTACTTC. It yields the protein CASSQESWREGAEQYF.

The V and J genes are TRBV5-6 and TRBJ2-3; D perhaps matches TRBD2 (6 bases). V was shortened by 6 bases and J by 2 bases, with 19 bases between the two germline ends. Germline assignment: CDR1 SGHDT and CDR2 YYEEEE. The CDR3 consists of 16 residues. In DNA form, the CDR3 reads TGTGCCAGCATACGGGAGCCCTCAGCCCCCACAGATACGCAGTATTTT. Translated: CASIREPSAPTDTQYF.

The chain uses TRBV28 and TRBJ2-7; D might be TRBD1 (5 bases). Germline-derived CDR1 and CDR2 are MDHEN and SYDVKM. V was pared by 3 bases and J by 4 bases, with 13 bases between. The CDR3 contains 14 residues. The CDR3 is CASSFSRDYYEQYF. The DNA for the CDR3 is TGTGCCAGCAGTTTTAGCAGGGATTATTACGAGCAGTACTTC.

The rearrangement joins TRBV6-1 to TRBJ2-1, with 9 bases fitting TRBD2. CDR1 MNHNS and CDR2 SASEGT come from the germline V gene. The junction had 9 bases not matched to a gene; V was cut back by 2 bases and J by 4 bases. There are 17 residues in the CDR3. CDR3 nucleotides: TGTGCCAGCAGTGAACGGGGGTCTAGCGGGGAATACAATGAGCAGTTCTTC. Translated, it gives CASSERGSSGEYNEQFF.

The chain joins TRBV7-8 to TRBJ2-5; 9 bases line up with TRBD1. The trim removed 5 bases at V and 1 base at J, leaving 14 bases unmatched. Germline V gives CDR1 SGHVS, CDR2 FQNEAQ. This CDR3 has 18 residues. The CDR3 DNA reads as TGTGCCAGCAGCCTAGGAAGGGGACAGGGAGGTTTCCAAGAGACCCAGTACTTC. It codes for CASSLGRGQGGFQETQYF. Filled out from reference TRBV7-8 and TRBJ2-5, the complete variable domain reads GAGVSQSPRYKVAKRGQDVALRCDPISGHVSLFWYQQALGQGPEFLTYFQNEAQLDKSGLPSDRFFAERPEGSVSTLKIQRTQQEDSAVYLCASSLGRGQGGFQETQYFGPGTRLLVL.

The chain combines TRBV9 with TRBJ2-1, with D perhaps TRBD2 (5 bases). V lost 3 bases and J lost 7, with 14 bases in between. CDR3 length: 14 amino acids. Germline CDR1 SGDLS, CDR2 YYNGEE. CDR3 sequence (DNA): TGTGCCAGCAGCGCCGGGGTGAGAACAAATGAGCAGTTCTTC. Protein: CASSAGVRTNEQFF.

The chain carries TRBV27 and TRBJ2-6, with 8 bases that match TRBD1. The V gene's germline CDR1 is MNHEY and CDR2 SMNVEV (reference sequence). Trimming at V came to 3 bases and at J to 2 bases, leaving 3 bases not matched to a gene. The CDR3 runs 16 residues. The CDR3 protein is CASSLGQAPGANVLTF. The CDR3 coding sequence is TGTGCCAGCAGTTTGGGACAGGCACCTGGGGCCAACGTCCTGACTTTC.

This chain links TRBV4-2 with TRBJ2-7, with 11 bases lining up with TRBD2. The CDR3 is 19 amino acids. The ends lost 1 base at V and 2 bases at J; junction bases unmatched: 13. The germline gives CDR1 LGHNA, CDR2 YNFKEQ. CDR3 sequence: CASSQGDPNTSGSAYEQYF. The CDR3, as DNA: TGTGCCAGCAGCCAAGGGGACCCCAATACTAGCGGGAGCGCCTACGAGCAGTACTTC.

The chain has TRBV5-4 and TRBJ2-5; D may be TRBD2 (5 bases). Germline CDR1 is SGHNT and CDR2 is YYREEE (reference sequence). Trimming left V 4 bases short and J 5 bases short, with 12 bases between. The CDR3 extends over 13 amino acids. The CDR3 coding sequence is TGTGCCAGCAGCCCGACCTTAGCGGAGACCCAGTACTTC. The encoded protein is CASSPTLAETQYF.

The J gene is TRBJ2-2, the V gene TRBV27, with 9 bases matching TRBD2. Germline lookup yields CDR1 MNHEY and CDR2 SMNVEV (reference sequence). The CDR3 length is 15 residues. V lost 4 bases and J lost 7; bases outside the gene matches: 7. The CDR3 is CASSWLAGADGELFF. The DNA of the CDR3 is TGTGCCAGCAGTTGGTTAGCGGGAGCCGACGGGGAGCTGTTTTTT.

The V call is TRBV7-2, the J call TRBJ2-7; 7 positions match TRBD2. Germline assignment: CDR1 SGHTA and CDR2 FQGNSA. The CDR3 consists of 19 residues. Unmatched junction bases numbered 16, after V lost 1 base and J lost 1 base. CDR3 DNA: TGTGCCAGCAGCTTAGTAGAGGGTCGGGGAGGGATCCAATCCTACGAGCAGTACTTC. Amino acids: CASSLVEGRGGIQSYEQYF.

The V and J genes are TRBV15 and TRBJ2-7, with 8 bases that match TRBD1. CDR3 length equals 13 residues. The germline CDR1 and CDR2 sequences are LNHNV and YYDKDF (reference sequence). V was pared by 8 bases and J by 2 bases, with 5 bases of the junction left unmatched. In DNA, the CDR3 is TGTGCCACCGGGGACAGGTCAACCTACGAGCAGTACTTC. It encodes CATGDRSTYEQYF.